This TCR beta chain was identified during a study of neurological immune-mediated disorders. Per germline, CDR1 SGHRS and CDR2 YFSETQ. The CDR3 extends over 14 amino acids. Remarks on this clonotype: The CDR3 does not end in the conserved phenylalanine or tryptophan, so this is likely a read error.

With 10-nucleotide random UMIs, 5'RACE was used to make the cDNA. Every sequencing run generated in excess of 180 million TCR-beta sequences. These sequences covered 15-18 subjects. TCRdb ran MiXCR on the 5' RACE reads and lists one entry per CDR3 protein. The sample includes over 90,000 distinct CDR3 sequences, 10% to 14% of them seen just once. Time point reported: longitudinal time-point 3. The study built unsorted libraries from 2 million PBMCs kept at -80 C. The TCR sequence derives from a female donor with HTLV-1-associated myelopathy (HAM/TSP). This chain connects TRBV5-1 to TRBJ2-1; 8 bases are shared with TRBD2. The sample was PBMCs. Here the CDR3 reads CASSVGGDHNEQFV. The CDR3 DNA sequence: TGTGCCAGCAGCGTCGGGGGGGACCACAATGAGCAGTTCGTC.